This T cell receptor beta chain derives from a study of blood T cells in healthy people across ages. V gave up 5 bases and J gave up 2 bases, with 11 bases separating them. The CDR3 totals 14 residues. From germline, CDR1 is SGHTA and CDR2 FQGNSA. Every sample had a minimum of 6.5 million PBMCs isolated. There were at least 5.5 micrograms of total RNA extracted from every sample. Combining a sample-barcoded 5' primer with a J-beta primer mix, a second PCR ran for about 7 to 11 cycles. Every sample produced at least 3 million CDR3-containing paired-end reads. TCRdb called the 5' RACE reads again in MiXCR, with one record for every CDR3 protein. The data show around 800,000 distinct CDR3 sequences, approximately 48% seen once.

The receptor was isolated from a man in his sixties in good health. Specimen: blood. V and J are TRBV7-2 and TRBJ2-3; a possible D gene is TRBD2 (6 bases). The DNA for the CDR3 is TGTGCCAGCAGCCTACGGGACTTCACAGATACGCAGTATTTT. Its translation is CASSLRDFTDTQYF.